This T cell receptor beta chain was identified during a study of blood T cells in healthy people across ages. Through a sample-barcoded 5' primer and a J-beta primer mix, a second PCR was run for roughly 6 to 11 cycles. Every cDNA was tagged by a template-switch adaptor with 12 random nucleotides. TCRdb analysed the 5' RACE reads with MiXCR anew, one entry per CDR3 protein. The repertoire has more than 800,000 distinct CDR3 sequences, about 30% of them found once; the top ten carry 17%. The study drew donors from healthy Caucasian individuals in Russia aged roughly 6 to 90. In germline, CDR1 is SGHTA, CDR2 FQGNSA. The junction had 6 bases not matched to a gene; V was cut back by 5 bases and J by 4 bases. The CDR3 sequence is 15 residues long.

Sample: blood. V and J are TRBV7-2 and TRBJ2-1; TRBD2 aligns across 9 bases. The source of this sequence is a woman aged 80 or over in good health. For the CDR3, the DNA is TGTGCCAGCAGCGCCCTAGCGGGGAGGTACAATGAGCAGTTCTTC. Protein product: CASSALAGRYNEQFF.